These T cell receptor beta chains were read from a single sample in a study of blood T cell repertoires in COVID-19. The assay was immunoSEQ multiplex PCR, and TCRdb's table has in-frame clones only and misses some. The sample lists 200,000 to 300,000 clones, about 89% seen once, with roughly 1.6% in the top ten. Sequenced material: peripheral blood. The receptors were gathered from a woman between 40 and 55 years old who had recovered from COVID-19. Each CDR3 is given with its conserved first and last residue. The order of the fields is J gene, clone size, D gene, V gene, CDR3 protein, CDR3 DNA. A D gene is named only where the DNA matches it firmly. Clone size is given for some rows only: seen once, a few or many times, or a class if the clone is expanded.

J gene: TRBJ1-5
clone size: .
D gene: TRBD1
V gene: TRBV5-1
CDR3 protein: CASSFGTGQGDQPQHF
CDR3 DNA: TGCGCCAGCAGCTTCGGGACAGGGCAAGGGGATCAGCCCCAGCATTTT

J gene: TRBJ2-2
clone size: .
D gene: .
V gene: TRBV5-1
CDR3 protein: CASSLAAIGRGTGELFF
CDR3 DNA: TGCGCCAGCAGCTTGGCCGCTATCGGGAGAGGAACCGGGGAGCTGTTTTTT

J gene: TRBJ1-6
clone size: few
D gene: TRBD1
V gene: TRBV18
CDR3 protein: CASSRDGQGNSPLHF
CDR3 DNA: TGTGCCAGCTCACGGGACGGACAGGGTAATTCACCCCTCCACTTT

J gene: TRBJ2-2
clone size: .
D gene: TRBD1
V gene: TRBV23-1
CDR3 protein: CASSQLGQGFGTGELFF
CDR3 DNA: TGCGCCAGCAGTCAACTAGGACAGGGGTTCGGGACCGGGGAGCTGTTTTTT

J gene: TRBJ2-2
clone size: .
D gene: TRBD1
V gene: TRBV2
CDR3 protein: CASSVRGRDTGELFF
CDR3 DNA: TGTGCCAGCAGTGTAAGGGGGCGCGACACCGGGGAGCTGTTTTTT

J gene: TRBJ1-6
clone size: few
D gene: .
V gene: TRBV9
CDR3 protein: CASTGQGNSPLHF
CDR3 DNA: TGTGCCAGCACGGGACAAGGCAATTCACCCCTCCACTTT

J gene: TRBJ2-7
clone size: .
D gene: TRBD1
V gene: TRBV5-1
CDR3 protein: CASRPPGTGGYEQYF
CDR3 DNA: TGCGCCAGCAGACCCCCCGGGACAGGGGGCTACGAGCAGTACTTC

J gene: TRBJ1-2
clone size: .
D gene: TRBD1
V gene: TRBV5-1
CDR3 protein: CASSWGQSHYGYTF
CDR3 DNA: TGCGCCAGCAGCTGGGGACAGTCACACTATGGCTACACCTTC

J gene: TRBJ1-2
clone size: .
D gene: TRBD1
V gene: TRBV2
CDR3 protein: CASSGQGSYGYTF
CDR3 DNA: TGTGCCAGCTCCGGACAGGGGAGCTATGGCTACACCTTC

J gene: TRBJ2-5
clone size: .
D gene: .
V gene: TRBV30
CDR3 protein: CAWSGLPSWETQYF
CDR3 DNA: TGTGCCTGGTCGGGACTCCCGAGCTGGGAGACCCAGTACTTC

J gene: TRBJ1-1
clone size: .
D gene: .
V gene: TRBV4-3
CDR3 protein: CASSQDWSRNTEAFF
CDR3 DNA: TGCGCCAGCAGCCAAGATTGGAGCAGGAACACTGAAGCTTTCTTT

J gene: TRBJ1-1
clone size: .
D gene: .
V gene: TRBV7-2
CDR3 protein: CASSLVWEGEAFF
CDR3 DNA: TGTGCCAGCAGCCTCGTTTGGGAGGGTGAAGCTTTCTTT

J gene: TRBJ1-1
clone size: .
D gene: .
V gene: TRBV4-1
CDR3 protein: CASSQGMRVADTEAFF
CDR3 DNA: TGCGCCAGCAGCCAAGGAATGCGGGTAGCAGATACTGAAGCTTTCTTT

J gene: TRBJ1-2
clone size: .
D gene: TRBD1
V gene: TRBV30
CDR3 protein: CAWRLAGTAVNYGYTF
CDR3 DNA: TGTGCCTGGAGGTTGGCGGGGACAGCAGTAAACTATGGCTACACCTTC

J gene: TRBJ1-2
clone size: .
D gene: .
V gene: TRBV28
CDR3 protein: CASSLAGSHYGYTF
CDR3 DNA: TGTGCCAGCAGCCTAGCTGGCTCCCACTATGGCTACACCTTC

J gene: TRBJ2-7
clone size: .
D gene: .
V gene: TRBV10-1
CDR3 protein: CASSETQGLMNEQYF
CDR3 DNA: TGCGCCAGCAGTGAGACACAGGGTCTGATGAACGAGCAGTACTTC

J gene: TRBJ1-2
clone size: .
D gene: TRBD1
V gene: TRBV7-9
CDR3 protein: CASSSGQVLSYGYTF
CDR3 DNA: TGTGCCAGCAGCTCGGGACAGGTACTAAGCTATGGCTACACCTTC

J gene: TRBJ1-1
clone size: .
D gene: .
V gene: TRBV11-2
CDR3 protein: CASSLGWRDNTEAFF
CDR3 DNA: TGTGCCAGCAGCTTAGGATGGAGGGATAACACTGAAGCTTTCTTT

J gene: TRBJ2-1
clone size: .
D gene: .
V gene: TRBV19
CDR3 protein: CASSTGRGRDEQFF
CDR3 DNA: TGTGCCAGTAGTACCGGCAGGGGCAGGGATGAGCAGTTCTTC

J gene: TRBJ1-2
clone size: .
D gene: .
V gene: TRBV11-2
CDR3 protein: CASSPQWGGSYGYTF
CDR3 DNA: TGTGCCAGCAGCCCCCAATGGGGGGGCTCCTATGGCTACACCTTC

J gene: TRBJ1-2
clone size: .
D gene: .
V gene: TRBV10-1
CDR3 protein: CASSEGRHSRGYTF
CDR3 DNA: TGCGCCAGCAGTGAAGGCAGGCACTCAAGGGGCTACACCTTC

J gene: TRBJ2-5
clone size: many
D gene: .
V gene: TRBV5-1
CDR3 protein: CASSFFPESPETQYF
CDR3 DNA: TGCGCCAGCAGCTTCTTCCCGGAGAGCCCGGAGACCCAGTACTTC

J gene: TRBJ2-5
clone size: .
D gene: TRBD1
V gene: TRBV15
CDR3 protein: CATSRDGIGTGGAGETQYF
CDR3 DNA: TGTGCCACCAGCAGAGATGGAATCGGGACAGGGGGCGCAGGAGAGACCCAGTACTTC

J gene: TRBJ2-2
clone size: .
D gene: TRBD1
V gene: TRBV5-1
CDR3 protein: CASIHDRGLGELFF
CDR3 DNA: TGCGCCAGCATTCACGACAGGGGGCTCGGGGAGCTGTTTTTT

J gene: TRBJ1-2
clone size: .
D gene: TRBD1
V gene: TRBV27
CDR3 protein: CASREGTALRGYGYTF
CDR3 DNA: TGTGCCAGCAGGGAGGGGACAGCCCTTAGGGGCTATGGCTACACCTTC

J gene: TRBJ1-6
clone size: .
D gene: TRBD1
V gene: TRBV18
CDR3 protein: CASSRTGGYNSPLHF
CDR3 DNA: TGTGCCAGCTCGAGAACAGGGGGCTACAATTCACCCCTCCACTTT

J gene: TRBJ2-7
clone size: .
D gene: .
V gene: TRBV13
CDR3 protein: CASSLEGGAGEQYF
CDR3 DNA: TGTGCCAGCAGCTTAGAGGGTGGGGCTGGTGAGCAGTACTTC

J gene: TRBJ2-2
clone size: .
D gene: TRBD2
V gene: TRBV19
CDR3 protein: CASRIRGGHSNTGELFF
CDR3 DNA: TGTGCCAGTAGAATACGGGGGGGACATTCGAACACCGGGGAGCTGTTTTTT

J gene: TRBJ2-3
clone size: .
D gene: .
V gene: TRBV5-4
CDR3 protein: CATRSGERTDTQYF
CDR3 DNA: TGTGCCACTCGATCGGGGGAACGCACAGATACGCAGTATTTT

J gene: TRBJ1-5
clone size: .
D gene: .
V gene: TRBV19
CDR3 protein: CASARRAGAGQPQHF
CDR3 DNA: TGTGCCAGTGCCCGCCGGGCCGGGGCGGGACAGCCCCAGCATTTT

J gene: TRBJ2-4
clone size: .
D gene: TRBD2
V gene: TRBV2
CDR3 protein: CASSASGLTKNIQYF
CDR3 DNA: TGTGCCAGCAGTGCTAGCGGGCTTACCAAAAACATTCAGTACTTC

J gene: TRBJ1-2
clone size: .
D gene: .
V gene: TRBV10-3
CDR3 protein: CAISESPSNYGYTF
CDR3 DNA: TGTGCCATCAGTGAGTCTCCCAGTAACTATGGCTACACCTTC

J gene: TRBJ1-2
clone size: .
D gene: .
V gene: TRBV11-2
CDR3 protein: CASSHLGAGHGYTF
CDR3 DNA: TGTGCCAGCAGCCACTTGGGGGCAGGGCATGGCTACACCTTC

J gene: TRBJ2-5
clone size: once
D gene: .
V gene: TRBV3-1/TRBV3-2
CDR3 protein: CASSPLRGQETQYF
CDR3 DNA: TGTGCCAGCAGCCCCCTAAGGGGGCAAGAGACCCAGTACTTC

J gene: TRBJ2-7
clone size: .
D gene: .
V gene: TRBV7-9
CDR3 protein: CASSPGRNEQYF
CDR3 DNA: TGTGCCAGCAGCCCAGGGAGGAACGAGCAGTACTTC

J gene: TRBJ2-5
clone size: .
D gene: TRBD1
V gene: TRBV10-3
CDR3 protein: CAISESRGWATQYF
CDR3 DNA: TGTGCCATCAGTGAGAGCAGGGGGTGGGCGACCCAGTACTTC

J gene: TRBJ2-7
clone size: .
D gene: TRBD1
V gene: TRBV10-2
CDR3 protein: CASMMDRAPYEQYF
CDR3 DNA: TGCGCCAGCATGATGGACAGGGCCCCCTACGAGCAGTACTTC

J gene: TRBJ1-5
clone size: .
D gene: TRBD1
V gene: TRBV18
CDR3 protein: CASSSQGAGNQPQHF
CDR3 DNA: TGTGCCAGCTCATCACAGGGGGCTGGCAATCAGCCCCAGCATTTT

J gene: TRBJ1-4
clone size: once
D gene: TRBD1
V gene: TRBV7-9
CDR3 protein: CASSSFAGGYINEKLFF
CDR3 DNA: TGTGCCAGCAGCTCCTTTGCAGGGGGCTACATTAATGAAAAACTGTTTTTT

J gene: TRBJ2-7
clone size: few
D gene: TRBD2
V gene: TRBV11-2
CDR3 protein: CASSWGTSGEQYF
CDR3 DNA: TGTGCCAGCAGCTGGGGCACTAGCGGCGAGCAGTACTTC

J gene: TRBJ1-1
clone size: once
D gene: TRBD1
V gene: TRBV7-9
CDR3 protein: CASSPLGQPLNTEAFF
CDR3 DNA: TGTGCCAGCAGCCCCCTGGGACAGCCGTTGAACACTGAAGCTTTCTTT

J gene: TRBJ1-2
clone size: few
D gene: TRBD1
V gene: TRBV5-1
CDR3 protein: CASSLEQGGYGYTF
CDR3 DNA: TGCGCCAGCAGCTTGGAACAGGGGGGCTATGGCTACACCTTC

J gene: TRBJ1-3
clone size: .
D gene: TRBD1
V gene: TRBV7-9
CDR3 protein: CASSRQDRFTSGNTIYF
CDR3 DNA: TGTGCCAGCAGCCGCCAGGACAGGTTCACCTCTGGAAACACCATATATTTT

J gene: TRBJ2-1
clone size: .
D gene: TRBD2
V gene: TRBV30
CDR3 protein: CAWSPGLATDEQFF
CDR3 DNA: TGTGCCTGGAGTCCGGGACTAGCAACGGATGAGCAGTTCTTC

J gene: TRBJ1-2
clone size: .
D gene: .
V gene: TRBV24-1
CDR3 protein: CATSDRTVPYGYTF
CDR3 DNA: TGTGCCACCAGTGACCGGACAGTCCCCTATGGCTACACCTTC

J gene: TRBJ1-6
clone size: .
D gene: TRBD1
V gene: TRBV4-3
CDR3 protein: CASSQADPDRGLGSPLHF
CDR3 DNA: TGCGCCAGCAGCCAAGCAGACCCGGACAGGGGATTAGGTTCACCCCTCCACTTT

J gene: TRBJ1-1
clone size: few
D gene: .
V gene: TRBV9
CDR3 protein: CASSVVGPQEGGTEAFF
CDR3 DNA: TGTGCCAGCAGCGTAGTGGGTCCCCAGGAAGGGGGCACTGAAGCTTTCTTT

J gene: TRBJ2-3
clone size: once
D gene: .
V gene: TRBV19
CDR3 protein: CASSMIFGWTDTQYF
CDR3 DNA: TGTGCCAGTAGTATGATATTCGGGTGGACAGATACGCAGTATTTT

J gene: TRBJ1-2
clone size: .
D gene: .
V gene: TRBV7-9
CDR3 protein: CASSARAGGGYTF
CDR3 DNA: TGTGCCAGCAGCGCGAGAGCGGGGGGTGGCTACACCTTC